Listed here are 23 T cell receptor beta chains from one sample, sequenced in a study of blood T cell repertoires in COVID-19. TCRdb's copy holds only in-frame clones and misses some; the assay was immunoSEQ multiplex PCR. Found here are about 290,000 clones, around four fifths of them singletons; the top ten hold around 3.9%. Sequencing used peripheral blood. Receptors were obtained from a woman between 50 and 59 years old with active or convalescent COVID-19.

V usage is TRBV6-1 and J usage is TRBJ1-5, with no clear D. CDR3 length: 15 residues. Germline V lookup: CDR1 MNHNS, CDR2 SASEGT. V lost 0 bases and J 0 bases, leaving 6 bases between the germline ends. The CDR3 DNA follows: TGTGCCAGCAGTGAAGCGCCACTTAGCAATCAGCCCCAGCATTTT. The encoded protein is CASSEAPLSNQPQHF.

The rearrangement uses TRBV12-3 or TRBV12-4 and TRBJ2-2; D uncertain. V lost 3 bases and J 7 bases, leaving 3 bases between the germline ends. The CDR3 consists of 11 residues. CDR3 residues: CASSFHGELFF. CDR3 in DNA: TGTGCCAGCAGTTTTCACGGGGAGCTGTTTTTT.

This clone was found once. CDR3 sequence reads: CASSQTPGQGEGGYTF. For the CDR3, the DNA is TGCGCCAGCAGCCAAACCCCGGGACAGGGGGAAGGTGGCTACACCTTC. The chain employs TRBV5-1 and TRBJ1-2; the match to TRBD1 covers 11 bases. The CDR3 runs to 16 residues. Germline-derived CDR1 and CDR2 are SGHRS and YFSETQ. The ends lost 4 bases at V and 7 bases at J; junction bases unmatched: 12.

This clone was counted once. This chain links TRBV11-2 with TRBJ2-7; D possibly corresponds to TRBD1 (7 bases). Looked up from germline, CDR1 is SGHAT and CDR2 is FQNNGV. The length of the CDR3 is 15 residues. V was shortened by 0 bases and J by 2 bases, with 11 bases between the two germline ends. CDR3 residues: CASSLESGGTYEQYF. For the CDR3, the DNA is TGTGCCAGCAGCTTAGAATCAGGGGGGACCTACGAGCAGTACTTC.

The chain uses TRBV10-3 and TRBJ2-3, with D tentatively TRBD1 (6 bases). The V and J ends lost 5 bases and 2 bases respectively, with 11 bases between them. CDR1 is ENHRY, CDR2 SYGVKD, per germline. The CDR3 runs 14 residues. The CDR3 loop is CAISLRGLTDTQYF. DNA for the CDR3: TGTGCCATCAGTCTCAGGGGTCTCACAGATACGCAGTATTTT.

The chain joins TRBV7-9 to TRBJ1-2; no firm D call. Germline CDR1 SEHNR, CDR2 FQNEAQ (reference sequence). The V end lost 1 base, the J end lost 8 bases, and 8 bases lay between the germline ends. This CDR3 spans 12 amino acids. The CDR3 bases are TGTGCCAGCAGCTTAGACCCAGGAGGCTACACCTTC. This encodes CASSLDPGGYTF.

CDR3 sequence: CASSYSGTSGRGSYNEQFF. CDR3 bases: TGTGCCAGCAGTTACTCGGGCACTAGCGGGAGGGGGTCCTACAATGAGCAGTTCTTC. This chain uses TRBV6-2 or TRBV6-3 with TRBJ2-1, with 13 nucleotides matching TRBD2. CDR1 MNHEY and CDR2 SVGEGT come from the germline V gene. The CDR3 consists of 19 residues. After removal of 0 bases from V and 1 base from J, the junction contained 6 bases not matched to a gene.

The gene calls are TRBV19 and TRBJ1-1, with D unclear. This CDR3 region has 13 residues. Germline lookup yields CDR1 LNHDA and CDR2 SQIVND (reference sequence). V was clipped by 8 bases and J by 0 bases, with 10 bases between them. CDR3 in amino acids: CASGPAMNTEAFF. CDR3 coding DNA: TGTGCCAGTGGCCCTGCCATGAACACTGAAGCTTTCTTT.

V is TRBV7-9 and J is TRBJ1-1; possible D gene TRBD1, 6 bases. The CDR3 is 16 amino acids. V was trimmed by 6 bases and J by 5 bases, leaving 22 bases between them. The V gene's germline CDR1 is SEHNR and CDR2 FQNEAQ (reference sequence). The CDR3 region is CASRQTYRADWTEAFF. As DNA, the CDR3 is TGTGCCAGCAGGCAAACCTACAGGGCAGATTGGACTGAAGCTTTCTTT.

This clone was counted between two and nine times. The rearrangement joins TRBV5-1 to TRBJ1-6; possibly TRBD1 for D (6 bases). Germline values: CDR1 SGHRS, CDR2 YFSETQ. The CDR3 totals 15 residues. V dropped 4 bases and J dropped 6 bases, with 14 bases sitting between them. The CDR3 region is CASSPTGQFNSPLHF. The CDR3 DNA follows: TGCGCCAGCAGCCCAACGGGACAATTTAATTCACCCCTCCACTTT.

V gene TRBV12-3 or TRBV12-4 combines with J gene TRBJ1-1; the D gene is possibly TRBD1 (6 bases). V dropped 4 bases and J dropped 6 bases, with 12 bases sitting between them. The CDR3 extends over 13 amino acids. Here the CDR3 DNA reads TGTGCCAGCAGTTGGGGCCAGGGGTCTGAAGCTTTCTTT. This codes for CASSWGQGSEAFF.

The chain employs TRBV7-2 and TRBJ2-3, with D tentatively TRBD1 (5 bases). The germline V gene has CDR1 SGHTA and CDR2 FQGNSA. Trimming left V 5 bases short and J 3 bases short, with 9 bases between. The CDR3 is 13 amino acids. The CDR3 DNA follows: TGTGCCAGCAGCCCTGGGGCAACAGATACGCAGTATTTT. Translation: CASSPGATDTQYF. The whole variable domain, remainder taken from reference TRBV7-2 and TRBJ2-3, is GAGVSQSPSNKVTEKGKDVELRCDPISGHTALYWYRQSLGQGLEFLIYFQGNSAPDKSGLPSDRFSAERTGGSVSTLTIQRTQQEDSAVYLCASSPGATDTQYFGPGTRLTVL.

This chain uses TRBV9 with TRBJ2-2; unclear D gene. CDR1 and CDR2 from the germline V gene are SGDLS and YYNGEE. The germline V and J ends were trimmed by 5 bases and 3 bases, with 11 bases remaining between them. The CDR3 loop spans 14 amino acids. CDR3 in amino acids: CASSVHSYTGELFF. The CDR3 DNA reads TGTGCCAGCAGTGTCCACAGTTACACCGGGGAGCTGTTTTTT.

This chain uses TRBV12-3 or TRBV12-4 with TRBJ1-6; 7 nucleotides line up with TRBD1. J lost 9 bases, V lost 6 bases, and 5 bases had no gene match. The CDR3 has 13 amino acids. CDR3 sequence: CASSQGGASPLHF. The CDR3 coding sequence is TGTGCCAGCAGCCAGGGGGGAGCTTCACCCCTCCACTTT.

CDR3 region: CASSLRGYQPQHF. DNA for the CDR3: TGTGCCAGCAGCTTGAGGGGGTACCAGCCCCAGCATTTT. The rearrangement joins TRBV7-8 to TRBJ1-5; tentative D call: TRBD1 (6 bases). The V gene's germline CDR1 is SGHVS and CDR2 FQNEAQ. V gave up 3 bases and J gave up 7 bases, with 10 bases separating them. This CDR3 has 13 amino acids.

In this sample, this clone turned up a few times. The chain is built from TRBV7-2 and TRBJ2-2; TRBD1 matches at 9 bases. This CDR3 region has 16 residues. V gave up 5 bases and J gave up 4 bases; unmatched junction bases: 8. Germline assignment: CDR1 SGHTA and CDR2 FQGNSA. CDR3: CASSVHRGPRTGELFF. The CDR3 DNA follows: TGTGCCAGCAGCGTACACAGGGGGCCACGCACCGGGGAGCTGTTTTTT.

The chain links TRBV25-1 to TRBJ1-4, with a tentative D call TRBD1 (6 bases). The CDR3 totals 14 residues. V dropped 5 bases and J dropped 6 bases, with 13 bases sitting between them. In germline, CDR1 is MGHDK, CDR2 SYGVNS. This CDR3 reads CASSNTGRDEKLFF. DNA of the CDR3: TGTGCCAGCAGTAATACAGGGAGGGATGAAAAACTGTTTTTT.

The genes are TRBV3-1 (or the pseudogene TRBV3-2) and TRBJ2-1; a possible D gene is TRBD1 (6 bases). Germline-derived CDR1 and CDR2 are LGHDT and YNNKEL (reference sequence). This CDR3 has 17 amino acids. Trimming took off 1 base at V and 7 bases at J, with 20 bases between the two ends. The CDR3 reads CASSQGLRGSWSNEQFF. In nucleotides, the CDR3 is TGTGCCAGCAGCCAAGGATTGAGGGGGTCTTGGAGTAATGAGCAGTTCTTC.

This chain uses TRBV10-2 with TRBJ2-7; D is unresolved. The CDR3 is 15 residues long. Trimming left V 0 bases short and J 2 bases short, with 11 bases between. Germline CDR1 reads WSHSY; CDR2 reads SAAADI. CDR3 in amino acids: CASSESSSLAYEQYF. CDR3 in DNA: TGCGCCAGCAGTGAGTCTTCGAGCTTAGCCTACGAGCAGTACTTC.

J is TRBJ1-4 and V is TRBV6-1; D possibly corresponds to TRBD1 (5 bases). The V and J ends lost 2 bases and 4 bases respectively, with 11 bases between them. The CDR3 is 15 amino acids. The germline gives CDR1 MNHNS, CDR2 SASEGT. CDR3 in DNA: TGTGCCAGCAGTGAATGGGGGGGAGTTAATGAAAAACTGTTTTTT. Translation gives CASSEWGGVNEKLFF.

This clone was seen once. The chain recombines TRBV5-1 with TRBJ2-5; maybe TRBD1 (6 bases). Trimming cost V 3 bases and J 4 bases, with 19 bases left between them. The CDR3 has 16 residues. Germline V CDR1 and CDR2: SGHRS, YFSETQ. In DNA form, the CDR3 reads TGCGCCAGCAGCTACCGACAGGCAAGGATGGGAGAGACCCAGTACTTC. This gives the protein CASSYRQARMGETQYF.

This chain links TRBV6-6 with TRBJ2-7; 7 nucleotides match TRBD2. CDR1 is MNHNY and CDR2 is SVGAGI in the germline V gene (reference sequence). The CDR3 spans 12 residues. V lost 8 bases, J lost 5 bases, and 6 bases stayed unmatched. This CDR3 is CASRDYQDEQYF. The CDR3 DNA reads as TGTGCCAGCCGGGACTATCAGGACGAGCAGTACTTC.

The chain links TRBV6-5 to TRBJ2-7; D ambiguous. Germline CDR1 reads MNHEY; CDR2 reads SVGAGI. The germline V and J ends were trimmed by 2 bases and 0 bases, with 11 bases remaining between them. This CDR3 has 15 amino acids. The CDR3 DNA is TGTGCCAGCAGTTACACGGTCTCGAGCTCCTACGAGCAGTACTTC. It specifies CASSYTVSSSYEQYF.